The 6 T cell receptor beta chains below were found in one sample sequenced in a study of human T cells and chemical hapten exposure. This sample's time point: pre-sensitization, week 0. The treatment: therapeutic diphenylcyclopropenone sensitization with weekly scalp DPC. TCRdb re-derived calls from the RACE reads in MiXCR, one entry per CDR3 protein. The sample consists of approximately 370,000 distinct CDR3 sequences, around 5.5% of them appearing once. This sample comprised whole blood, obtained in connection with sensitization to the hapten diphenylcyclopropenone (DPC). The receptors here all came from a woman aged 18-29 years with alopecia areata. Some clones in this sample may be carry-over from other donors' samples.

The sample holds many counts of this clonotype. The chain is built from TRBV6-2 or TRBV6-3 and TRBJ1-1; D is undetermined. Germline values: CDR1 MNHEY, CDR2 SVGEGT. The CDR3 length is 13 residues. The V and J ends lost 4 bases and 6 bases respectively, with 12 bases between them. Here the CDR3 reads CASSSWNQAEAFF. The CDR3 region has the DNA TGTGCCAGCAGTTCCTGGAACCAGGCTGAAGCTTTCTTT.

CDR3 DNA: TGCAGTGCTAGAATGCCGGGGGGGCCTTTGGAGCAGTTCTTC. Protein sequence: CSARMPGGPLEQFF. The chain carries TRBV20-1 and TRBJ2-1; TRBD2 aligns across 8 bases. The CDR3 covers 14 residues. Germline-derived CDR1 and CDR2 are DFQATT and SNEGSKA (reference sequence). With 2 bases clipped from V and 10 bases from J, the junction kept 10 bases outside the gene matches.

This clonotype has a handful of counts. The J gene is TRBJ1-1, the V gene TRBV14; D uncertain. V shed 1 base and J shed 4 bases, with 13 bases lying between them. Germline CDR1 SGHDN, CDR2 FVKESK. This CDR3 comprises 15 residues. The CDR3, as DNA: TGTGCCAGCAGCCAAGTTCCAGCCTGGGGCACTGAAGCTTTCTTT. Its protein product is CASSQVPAWGTEAFF. Using reference TRBV14 and TRBJ1-1 for the parts outside the CDR3, the full variable domain is EAGVTQFPSHSVIEKGQTVTLRCDPISGHDNLYWYRRVMGKEIKFLLHFVKESKQDESGMPNNRFLAERTGGTYSTLKVQPAELEDSGVYFCASSQVPAWGTEAFFGQGTRLTVV.

The chain employs TRBV5-8 and TRBJ2-3; tentatively, D is TRBD1 (5 bases). The CDR3 is 14 residues long. V was clipped by 5 bases and J by 2 bases, with 12 bases between them. Germline V CDR1 and CDR2: SGHTS, YDEGEE. The CDR3 sequence: CASRGALSTDTQYF. The CDR3 bases are TGTGCCAGCAGAGGGGCGCTTTCCACAGATACGCAGTATTTT.

This clonotype has ten or more counts. This chain links TRBV9 with TRBJ2-5; no clear D. This CDR3 region has 14 residues. With 2 bases removed from V and 0 bases from J, the gap between germline ends came to 8 bases. Per the germline V gene, CDR1 is SGDLS and CDR2 is YYNGEE. The CDR3 loop is CASSVSRDQETQYF. CDR3 DNA: TGTGCCAGCAGCGTTAGTCGGGACCAAGAGACCCAGTACTTC.

This clonotype appeared many times. J is TRBJ1-2 and V is TRBV20-1; D not certain. Per the germline V gene, CDR1 is DFQATT and CDR2 is SNEGSKA (reference sequence). V lost 0 bases and J lost 4, with 15 bases in between. The CDR3 totals 15 residues. The CDR3 region has the DNA TGCAGTGCTAGAGATCTCGGCCGTCGTCTCTATGGCTACACCTTC. This sequence encodes CSARDLGRRLYGYTF.